This TCR beta chain comes out of a study of T cells in Graves' hyperthyroidism and ophthalmopathy. Looked up from germline, CDR1 is MNHEY and CDR2 is SVGAGI. The V and J ends lost 0 bases and 5 bases respectively, with 22 bases between them. This CDR3 comprises 18 residues. This clonotype showed up just a few times. From RNA transcripts, TCR beta CDR3 regions were amplified. First-round RT-PCR with HTBI primers amplified the TCR CDR3 region. TCRdb fed the multiplex PCR reads into MiXCR, producing one record per CDR3 protein. Of under 350,000 distinct CDR3 sequences listed, about a sixth were seen once; the top ten hold roughly 53%. Uncontrolled infection, other autoimmune disease, pregnancy or lactation barred patients from enrollment.

V is TRBV6-5 and J is TRBJ1-2; a weak D match, TRBD1 (5 bases). The sequence came from a woman aged 55 to 70 with Graves' ophthalmopathy. The material sequenced was blood. CDR3 in amino acids: CASSYSSLDTPSPYGYTF. CDR3 in DNA: TGTGCCAGCAGTTACTCCTCCTTGGACACACCCTCACCTTATGGCTACACCTTC.